These 2 T cell receptor beta chains were sequenced from one sample in a study of human T cells and chemical hapten exposure. Regarding time point: patch test 3, about 24 weeks after DPC sensitization. This sample's treatment: therapeutic diphenylcyclopropenone sensitization with weekly scalp DPC. Each CDR3 protein is one row after TCRdb ran MiXCR on the RACE reads. Counted here are roughly 90,000 distinct CDR3 sequences, about a tenth occurring once; the ten biggest clones make up more than 1%. The sample here was whole blood, taken in connection with sensitization to the hapten diphenylcyclopropenone (DPC). Receptors originate from a woman aged 25 to 45 with alopecia areata. Some clones in this sample may be carry-over from other donors' samples.

Many counts were recorded for this clonotype. The rearrangement joins TRBV5-1 to TRBJ1-2; the D gene is possibly TRBD1 (6 bases). CDR1 and CDR2 from the germline V gene are SGHRS and YFSETQ. The CDR3 length is 14 residues. The germline V and J ends were trimmed by 4 bases and 2 bases, with 12 bases remaining between them. The CDR3 reads CASSIRDTNYGYTF. CDR3 DNA: TGCGCCAGCAGCATCCGGGACACGAACTATGGCTACACCTTC. The complete variable domain, with remaining parts taken from reference TRBV5-1 and TRBJ1-2, reads KAGVTQTPRYLIKTRGQQVTLSCSPISGHRSVSWYQQTPGQGLQFLFEYFSETQRNKGNFPGRFSGRQFSNSRSEMNVSTLELGDSALYLCASSIRDTNYGYTFGSGTRLTVV.

The V call is TRBV10-3, the J call TRBJ1-5; tentatively, D is TRBD1 (6 bases). This CDR3 has 15 amino acids. Germline V lookup: CDR1 ENHRY, CDR2 SYGVKD. The V end lost 3 bases, the J end lost 5 bases, and 14 bases lay between the germline ends. The CDR3 reads CAISDLGAVDQPQHF. Written as DNA, the CDR3 is TGTGCCATCAGTGATTTGGGGGCGGTGGATCAGCCCCAGCATTTT.